The TCR beta chain under discussion was sequenced for a study of cytotoxic CD8 clonotypes in ibrutinib-treated CLL. Notes on the study in general: Public clonotypes, rarely seen, contracted or held steady on treatment.

Concerning this clone itself: Its antigen is undetermined.

Generated by immunoSEQ multiplex PCR, the TCRdb table keeps only in-frame clones and is missing some. Of 25,000 to 30,000 clones listed, 85% are singletons. With V trimmed by 0 bases and J by 4 bases, 5 bases remained unmatched. The germline V gene encodes CDR1 LGHNA and CDR2 YNFKEQ. CDR3 size: 17 residues. The sequence was obtained from a human donor with chronic lymphocytic leukemia. This chain uses TRBV4-2 with TRBJ2-3; the match to TRBD2 covers 12 bases. The material sequenced was PBMCs, taken after 24 months of ibrutinib treatment. The CDR3 DNA reads as TGTGCCAGCAGCCAAGAACCTAGCGGGGGGGCCGCAGATACGCAGTATTTT. Translation: CASSQEPSGGAADTQYF.